These 7 T cell receptor beta chains were all obtained from the same sample, sequenced in a study of blood T cell repertoires in COVID-19. The method was immunoSEQ multiplex PCR; TCRdb's version includes in-frame clones alone and lacks a portion of them. The sample holds over 200,000 clones, approximately 89% seen once. The sequenced material came from PBMCs or T cells enriched from blood (not recorded which). The receptors here all came from a woman aged 25 to 45 who had been exposed to COVID-19.

The gene calls are TRBV5-8 and TRBJ1-1, with unresolved D. This CDR3 spans 12 amino acids. CDR1 and CDR2 from the germline V gene are SGHTS and YDEGEE. Trimming pared 7 bases from V and 7 bases from J, leaving 14 bases between. CDR3 sequence: CASRGSGDEAFF. The DNA for the CDR3 is TGTGCCAGCCGCGGGTCAGGAGATGAAGCTTTCTTT.

The chain uses TRBV4-1 and TRBJ1-2, with a possible D match to TRBD1 (5 bases). V was pared by 5 bases and J by 3 bases, with 16 bases between. The CDR3 extends over 15 amino acids. Germline V gives CDR1 MGHRA, CDR2 YSYEKL. CDR3 loop: CASSGETRGDYGYTF. The DNA for the CDR3 is TGCGCCAGCAGCGGGGAAACACGGGGGGACTATGGCTACACCTTC.

The CDR3 here is CASSDIKQGLNTEAFF. The CDR3 DNA is TGTGCCAGCAGTGACATAAAACAGGGGCTGAACACTGAAGCTTTCTTT. The rearrangement links TRBV6-4 to TRBJ1-1, with TRBD1 identical over 7 bases. Germline-derived CDR1 and CDR2 are MRHNA and SNTAGT. J gave up 0 bases and V 2 bases, and 6 bases lay outside the gene matches. The CDR3 runs 16 residues.

This clone was seen once. This chain connects TRBV2 to TRBJ2-5, with 11 bases matching TRBD2. This CDR3 is built from 14 residues. CDR1 is SNHLY, CDR2 FYNNEI, per germline. Trimming at V came to 5 bases and at J to 3 bases, leaving 2 bases not matched to a gene. CDR3 in DNA: TGTGCCAGCAGTTTGGGACTAGCGGAAGAGACCCAGTACTTC. As protein: CASSLGLAEETQYF.

This chain links TRBV6-5 with TRBJ2-3, with 7 bases matching TRBD2. The junction had 4 bases not matched to a gene; V was cut back by 5 bases and J by 2 bases. CDR1 is MNHEY and CDR2 is SVGAGI in the germline V gene. There are 14 residues in the CDR3. The CDR3 nucleotides read TGTGCCAGCAGTAGGGCGGGAGCCACAGATACGCAGTATTTT. Amino acids: CASSRAGATDTQYF.

The chain is built from TRBV4-2 and TRBJ2-3; 9 nucleotides line up with TRBD2. J lost 4 bases, V lost 4 bases, and 12 bases had no gene match. The CDR3 runs 17 residues. The germline gives CDR1 LGHNA, CDR2 YNFKEQ. CDR3 loop: CASSRRTTSGRSDTQYF. In DNA, the CDR3 is TGTGCCAGCAGCCGGAGAACCACAAGCGGGAGGTCAGATACGCAGTATTTT.

The V call is TRBV28, the J call TRBJ1-2; a weak D match, TRBD1 (6 bases). Trimming cost V 2 bases and J 9 bases, with 10 bases left between them. CDR1 and CDR2 (germline): MDHEN, SYDVKM. This CDR3 is built from 12 residues. CDR3 sequence reads: CASSLMQGRYTF. The CDR3 DNA sequence: TGTGCCAGCAGTTTAATGCAGGGGCGCTACACCTTC.